The present T cell receptor (beta chain) was sequenced within a study of CD8 T cells in ankylosing spondylitis. Overall study results and limits: Reportedly, disease-linked clones are significantly enriched in ankylosing spondylitis patients' matched synovial fluid. Clones that were linked to disease were CD8+ and were relatively rare in peripheral blood.

This clonotype was found a few times. Its specificity is unknown. TCRdb re-derived calls from the 5' RACE reads in MiXCR, one entry per CDR3 protein. Of under 300,000 distinct CDR3 sequences in the sample, 8.6% were seen once. The V and J ends lost 4 bases and 6 bases, in that order; junction bases with no gene match: 8. The CDR3 has 16 amino acids. Germline V gene lookup returns CDR1 MGHRA and CDR2 YSYEKL. This clonotype was sampled from a male donor with ankylosing spondylitis or in good health (not recorded which). Sample: blood, either unsorted or a sorted T cell fraction (not recorded which). The chain uses TRBV4-1 and TRBJ2-3, with 12 bases aligning to TRBD2. CDR3 bases: TGCGCCAGCAGCCGGACTAGCGGGACCCAGGCGGATACGCAGTATTTT. Protein: CASSRTSGTQADTQYF.